Below are 9 T cell receptor beta chains sequenced from a single sample in a study of T cells in Graves' hyperthyroidism and ophthalmopathy. Amplification of TCR beta CDR3 regions used RNA as the template. Initially, a first-round RT-PCR of the TCR CDR3 employed the HTBI primer set. TCRdb processed the multiplex PCR reads anew with MiXCR; each CDR3 protein has one entry. The sample holds approximately 220,000 distinct CDR3 sequences, around 20% seen once. The source material was blood. All receptors come from a man aged 40-49 years with Graves' hyperthyroidism.

This clonotype has ten or more counts. The V gene is TRBV18, the J gene TRBJ2-7; D might be TRBD2 (5 bases). This CDR3 has 14 residues. The V gene lost 2 bases and the J gene lost 3 bases, with 11 bases spanning the gap. Per the germline V gene, CDR1 is KGHSH and CDR2 is LQKENI. The CDR3, as DNA: TGTGCCAGCTCACCAATGGCCGGGAACTACGAGCAGTACTTC. This translates into CASSPMAGNYEQYF.

This clonotype came up many times. This chain joins TRBV6-1 and TRBJ2-7; 9 nucleotides align to TRBD1. With V trimmed by 2 bases and J by 4 bases, 3 bases remained unmatched. The CDR3 extends over 14 amino acids. CDR1 is MNHNS, CDR2 SASEGT, per germline. CDR3 coding DNA: TGTGCCAGCAGTGAATGGGACAGGGCTTACGAGCAGTACTTC. Its protein product is CASSEWDRAYEQYF.

There are many counts of this clonotype. The chain joins TRBV20-1 to TRBJ2-5, with D unclear. Germline assignment: CDR1 DFQATT and CDR2 SNEGSKA (reference sequence). V gave up 2 bases and J gave up 5 bases, with 12 bases separating them. CDR3 size: 13 residues. The CDR3 coding sequence is TGCAGTGCTAGACCGGACGTTTTGGAGACCCAGTACTTC. As protein: CSARPDVLETQYF.

This clonotype was detected many times. The chain employs TRBV5-1 and TRBJ2-3; tentative D call: TRBD1 (5 bases). This CDR3 comprises 15 residues. The V gene's germline CDR1 is SGHRS and CDR2 YFSETQ. Trimming removed 1 base from V and 0 bases from J, with 9 bases in between. The CDR3 DNA reads as TGCGCCAGCAGCTTGCTGCCAGGGAGCACAGATACGCAGTATTTT. Its translation is CASSLLPGSTDTQYF.

This clonotype was seen repeatedly, ten times or more. CDR3 coding DNA: TGCAGTGCTAGAACTGAGGGACTCGACTCACCCCTCCACTTT. Translated: CSARTEGLDSPLHF. The V call is TRBV20-1, the J call TRBJ1-6; D might be TRBD1 (5 bases). This CDR3 has 14 amino acids. Looked up from germline, CDR1 is DFQATT and CDR2 is SNEGSKA (reference sequence). V was cut by 2 bases and J by 10 bases, with 15 bases left in between.

This clonotype came up many times. The V gene is TRBV4-3, the J gene TRBJ2-3, with 11 bases identical to TRBD1. J was trimmed by 6 bases and V by 0 bases; bases with no gene match: 8. The CDR3 has 17 residues. Germline values: CDR1 LGHNA, CDR2 YSLEER. The CDR3 coding sequence is TGCGCCAGCAGCCAAGATACGGACAGGGGGCGGCGGGATACGCAGTATTTT. As protein: CASSQDTDRGRRDTQYF.

In its sample, this clonotype was seen a few times. This rearrangement joins TRBV4-2 to TRBJ1-2; D is unresolved. The CDR3 is 14 residues long. Germline V gives CDR1 LGHNA, CDR2 YNFKEQ. V was clipped by 0 bases and J by 6 bases, with 11 bases between them. The CDR3 DNA is TGTGCCAGCAGCCAAGACTCCCCTCTAGATGGCTACACCTTC. The encoded protein is CASSQDSPLDGYTF.

As concerns this clonotype: A read error may produce the germline difference seen at one junction end. CDR3 sequence: CASSLRVGVGQEAQYF. The CDR3 DNA sequence: TGTGCCAGCAGTTTAAGGGTAGGGGTTGGCCAAGAGGCCCAGTACTTC. The genes are TRBV12-3 or TRBV12-4 and TRBJ2-5; D might be TRBD1 (5 bases). The CDR3 contains 16 residues.

This clonotype was counted once. This chain connects TRBV3-1 to TRBJ2-3; 11 bases are a match to TRBD2. CDR1 is LGHDT, CDR2 YNNKEL, per germline (reference sequence). The length of the CDR3 is 18 residues. V dropped 5 bases and J dropped 0; count of bases not matched to a gene: 10. CDR3 sequence: CASSFEGTSGPSTDTQYF. The DNA for the CDR3 is TGTGCCAGCAGCTTCGAAGGGACTAGCGGCCCTAGCACAGATACGCAGTATTTT.